The next 17 T cell receptor beta chains were all read from a single sample in a study of T-cell memory formation after mild COVID-19. Via MiXCR, TCRdb re-called the 5' RACE reads, giving one row per CDR3 protein. The top ten hold roughly 8.2% of the sample, which has over 500,000 distinct CDR3 sequences, around 15% seen once. Sequenced input: PBMCs or a T cell subset sorted from them (not recorded which). The receptors come from an adult woman who had mild COVID-19 (a few samples of this study predate the infection). Cell type and time point are not known.

This clonotype was observed a handful of times. V is TRBV7-9 and J is TRBJ2-7; 11 positions match TRBD2. Germline values: CDR1 SEHNR, CDR2 FQNEAQ (reference sequence). Germline trimming cut 5 bases from V and 3 bases from J; bases unmatched to any gene: 9. This CDR3 is 16 amino acids long. The CDR3 nucleotides read TGTGCCAGCAGCCCCTCCCCCGGGACTAGCGGCTACGAGCAGTACTTC. It codes for CASSPSPGTSGYEQYF.

CDR3 DNA: TGTGCCAACTTTACAGGGGGCCAAAGCTACACCTTC. Translating gives CANFTGGQSYTF. J is TRBJ1-2 and V is TRBV2, with 9 bases fitting TRBD1. The CDR3 runs 12 residues. The V gene's germline CDR1 is SNHLY and CDR2 FYNNEI. V shed 10 bases, J shed 9 bases, and the junction held 9 bases outside the gene matches.

The chain has TRBV30 and TRBJ2-7; D might be TRBD2 (6 bases). The V end was cut by 0 bases, the J end by 3 bases, with 9 bases between. From germline, CDR1 is GTSNPN and CDR2 SVGIG (reference sequence). The CDR3 has 13 amino acids. The CDR3 here is CAWSVGSRYEQYF. The DNA of the CDR3 is TGTGCCTGGAGTGTCGGGAGTCGCTACGAGCAGTACTTC.

The chain combines TRBV7-2 with TRBJ2-1; D is ambiguous. Germline CDR1 reads SGHTA; CDR2 reads FQGNSA. The CDR3 covers 15 residues. Trimming removed 3 bases at V and 10 bases at J, with 19 bases between. The CDR3: CASSLGEWGLKEQFF. CDR3 coding DNA: TGTGCCAGCAGCTTGGGTGAATGGGGTTTAAAGGAGCAGTTCTTC.

This clonotype occurred a few times. This chain joins TRBV7-2 and TRBJ2-1, with TRBD2 matching over 14 bases. The CDR3 covers 20 residues. CDR1 and CDR2 from the germline V gene are SGHTA and FQGNSA. V shed 4 bases, J shed 0 bases, and the junction held 11 bases outside the gene matches. The chain's CDR3 is CASSSRRTSGRLSSYNEQFF. CDR3 nucleotides: TGTGCCAGCAGCTCGAGAAGGACTAGCGGGAGGCTGAGCTCCTACAATGAGCAGTTCTTC.

The V gene is TRBV18, the J gene TRBJ2-7; unclear D gene. Germline V gene sequence: CDR1 KGHSH, CDR2 LQKENI. V shed 0 bases and J shed 2 bases, with 11 bases lying between them. The CDR3 covers 15 residues. CDR3 nucleotide sequence: TGTGCCAGCTCACCACCCGTGACGTCTACCTACGAGCAGTACTTC. Protein product: CASSPPVTSTYEQYF. Combining the CDR3 with reference TRBV18 and TRBJ2-7 gives the whole variable domain NAGVMQNPRHLVRRRGQEARLRCSPMKGHSHVYWYRQLPEEGLKFMVYLQKENIIDESGMPKERFSAEFPKEGPSILRIQQVVRGDSAAYFCASSPPVTSTYEQYFGPGTRLTVT.

The V and J genes are TRBV7-3 and TRBJ2-3, with 9 bases fitting TRBD2. Germline V gene lookup returns CDR1 SGHTA and CDR2 FQGTGA. Trimming at V came to 1 base and at J to 1 base, leaving 6 bases not matched to a gene. The CDR3 covers 17 residues. CDR3: CASSLSGGAYGTDTQYF. The CDR3 DNA sequence: TGTGCCAGCAGCTTAAGCGGGGGGGCCTATGGCACAGATACGCAGTATTTT.

This clonotype has at least ten counts. V and J are TRBV29-1 and TRBJ1-1, with 7 bases aligning to TRBD1. V shed 4 bases and J 0 bases; nucleotides not matched to a gene: 8. Germline CDR1 is SQVTM and CDR2 is ANQGSEA. The CDR3 contains 15 residues. The CDR3 reads CSVVPLTGMNTEAFF. The CDR3, as DNA: TGCAGCGTTGTGCCTTTGACAGGGATGAACACTGAAGCTTTCTTT.

V gene TRBV12-3 or TRBV12-4 combines with J gene TRBJ2-2; tentative D call: TRBD2 (6 bases). The CDR3 totals 15 residues. The V end lost 3 bases, the J end lost 3 bases, and 11 bases lay between the germline ends. CDR3 sequence: CASSFWGDHTGELFF. The CDR3 nucleotides read TGTGCCAGCAGTTTTTGGGGGGATCACACCGGGGAGCTGTTTTTT.

CDR3 in DNA: TGTGCCAGCTCACCACCCGGACAACAGGGCCCTAACTATGGCTACACCTTC. It translates to CASSPPGQQGPNYGYTF. The V call is TRBV18, the J call TRBJ1-2; D possibly corresponds to TRBD1 (6 bases). The CDR3 totals 17 residues. V lost 0 bases, J lost 0 bases, and 14 bases lay in between. From germline, CDR1 is KGHSH and CDR2 LQKENI.

The CDR3 nucleotides read TGTGCCAGCTCACCTCAAATGGATGGCTACACCTTC. Translation: CASSPQMDGYTF. The chain uses TRBV18 and TRBJ1-2, with D unclear. The ends were cut back, 3 bases at V and 6 bases at J, with 8 bases in the middle. The germline V gene has CDR1 KGHSH and CDR2 LQKENI. CDR3 size: 12 residues.

This clonotype was seen a handful of times. The rearrangement joins TRBV9 to TRBJ1-2; 7 positions agree with TRBD1. J gave up 7 bases and V 4 bases, and 13 bases lay outside the gene matches. CDR3 length: 15 residues. Germline CDR1 is SGDLS and CDR2 is YYNGEE. This CDR3 is CASSSTDRTLSGYTF. For the CDR3, the DNA is TGTGCCAGCAGCTCAACGGACAGGACGCTGAGTGGCTACACCTTC.

The gene calls are TRBV20-1 and TRBJ2-1, with 9 bases identical to TRBD2. Germline CDR1 reads DFQATT; CDR2 reads SNEGSKA (reference sequence). With V trimmed by 5 bases and J by 9 bases, 8 bases remained unmatched. CDR3 length equals 13 residues. The CDR3 nucleotides read TGCAGTGCTCCCCGGACTAGCGAAAGTGAGCAGTTCTTC. This codes for CSAPRTSESEQFF.

The chain has TRBV12-3 or TRBV12-4 and TRBJ1-4, with 9 bases lining up with TRBD1. The CDR3 consists of 15 residues. The V gene end was trimmed by 8 bases and the J gene end by 5 bases; junction bases not matched to a gene: 9. CDR3 DNA: TGTGCCAGCGCTAAACTAGGACAGGGGAATGAAAAACTGTTTTTT. As protein: CASAKLGQGNEKLFF.

This clonotype was observed a few times. The V call is TRBV30, the J call TRBJ2-1; a weak D match, TRBD1 (5 bases). V was shortened by 1 base and J by 7 bases, with 17 bases between the two germline ends. CDR3 length: 15 residues. Per germline, CDR1 GTSNPN and CDR2 SVGIG (reference sequence). The DNA for the CDR3 is TGTGCCTGGAGTGAACAGGCACGTACCTGGAATGAGCAGTTCTTC. The encoded protein is CAWSEQARTWNEQFF. The variable domain in full, completed from reference TRBV30 and TRBJ2-1, reads SQTIHQWPATLVQPVGSPLSLECTVEGTSNPNLYWYRQAAGRGLQLLFYSVGIGQISSEVPQNLSASRPQDRQFILSSKKLLLSDSGFYLCAWSEQARTWNEQFFGPGTRLTVL.

The CDR3 nucleotides read TGTGCCAGCAGCTTCGGGCAGGGGCTAATGAACACTGAAGCTTTCTTT. It specifies CASSFGQGLMNTEAFF. The chain combines TRBV7-8 with TRBJ1-1; a weak D match, TRBD1 (6 bases). The CDR3 is 16 amino acids. Trimming pared 3 bases from V and 0 bases from J, leaving 14 bases between. Germline values: CDR1 SGHVS, CDR2 FQNEAQ. Full variable domain (remainder filled in from reference TRBV7-8 and TRBJ1-1): GAGVSQSPRYKVAKRGQDVALRCDPISGHVSLFWYQQALGQGPEFLTYFQNEAQLDKSGLPSDRFFAERPEGSVSTLKIQRTQQEDSAVYLCASSFGQGLMNTEAFFGQGTRLTVV.

This clonotype was found a few times. The V and J genes are TRBV5-1 and TRBJ2-5; D is possibly TRBD2 (6 bases). V shed 4 bases and J shed 1 base, with 17 bases lying between them. From germline, CDR1 is SGHRS and CDR2 YFSETQ. The CDR3 consists of 16 residues. DNA of the CDR3: TGCGCCAGCAGCCTCCAACTAGCCAGTTTCCAAGAGACCCAGTACTTC. It translates to CASSLQLASFQETQYF.